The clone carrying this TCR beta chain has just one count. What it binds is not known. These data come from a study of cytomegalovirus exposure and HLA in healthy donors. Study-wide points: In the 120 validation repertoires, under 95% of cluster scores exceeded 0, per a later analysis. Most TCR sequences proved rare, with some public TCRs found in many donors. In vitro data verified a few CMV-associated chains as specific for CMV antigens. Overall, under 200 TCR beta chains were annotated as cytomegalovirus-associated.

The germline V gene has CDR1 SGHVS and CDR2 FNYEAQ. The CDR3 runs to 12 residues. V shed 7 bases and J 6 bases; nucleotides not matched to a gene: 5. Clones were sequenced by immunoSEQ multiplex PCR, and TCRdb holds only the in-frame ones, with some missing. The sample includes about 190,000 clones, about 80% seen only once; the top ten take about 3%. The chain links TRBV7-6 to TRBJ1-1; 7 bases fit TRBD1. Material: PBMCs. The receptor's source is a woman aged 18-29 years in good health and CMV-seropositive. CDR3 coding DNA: TGTGCCAGCAACCGGACAGGTTCTGAAGCTTTCTTT. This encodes CASNRTGSEAFF.